Detailed here is one TCR beta chain. Method: immunoSEQ multiplex PCR; TCRdb's copy keeps in-frame clones and lacks some. The sample contains 85,000 to 100,000 clones, 85% to 95% of which appear only once. The CDR3 runs 17 residues. CDR1 ENHRY and CDR2 SYGVKD come from the germline V gene. The V end lost 6 bases, the J end lost 3 bases, and 23 bases lay between the germline ends. The data were obtained in a study of OX40 agonist ivuxolimab in advanced cancers. This sequence joins TRBV10-3 and TRBJ1-1, with no clear D. The starting material was CD4+ or CD8+ T cells sorted from blood, obtained in a trial of the OX40 agonist ivuxolimab. The receptor comes from an adult with an advanced solid tumor such as melanoma, head and neck, liver or kidney cancer. The CDR3 DNA reads as TGTGCCATCAGCACCCGGGCCCCAAACAGCGGGGACACTGAAGCTTTCTTT. Translation: CAISTRAPNSGDTEAFF.